Below, 25 T cell receptor beta chains from the same sample are listed, as sequenced in a study of blood T cell repertoires in COVID-19. Measured with immunoSEQ multiplex PCR; TCRdb has only the in-frame clones, and not every one. The sample records more than 200,000 clones, about nine tenths being singletons. Sequenced: PBMCs or T cells enriched from blood (not recorded which). These receptors were obtained from a man aged 25-45 years in a cohort exposed to, infected with or recovered from COVID-19 (not recorded which).

The chain recombines TRBV5-6 with TRBJ1-1; D is undetermined. The germline V gene has CDR1 SGHDT and CDR2 YYEEEE. The V and J ends lost 3 bases and 4 bases respectively, with 16 bases between them. The CDR3 totals 15 residues. The DNA for the CDR3 is TGTGCCAGCAGCTATCCGGCATTCTCGGGCACTGAAGCTTTCTTT. Its translation is CASSYPAFSGTEAFF.

This clone was recorded only once. The gene calls are TRBV9 and TRBJ2-3; 7 bases line up with TRBD1. The trim removed 0 bases at V and 3 bases at J, leaving 1 base unmatched. The CDR3 length is 14 residues. Germline CDR1 is SGDLS and CDR2 is YYNGEE. The DNA for the CDR3 is TGTGCCAGCAGCGTAGAGGGACAGACAGATACGCAGTATTTT. It encodes CASSVEGQTDTQYF.

The rearrangement links TRBV4-1 to TRBJ1-1; 8 nucleotides line up with TRBD1. The CDR3 is made up of 14 amino acids. Trimming cost V 3 bases and J 7 bases; bases outside gene matches: 7. Germline-derived CDR1 and CDR2 are MGHRA and YSYEKL. The CDR3 is CASSHQDRVFEAFF. In nucleotides, the CDR3 is TGCGCCAGCAGCCATCAGGACAGGGTGTTTGAAGCTTTCTTT.

The rearrangement uses TRBV27 and TRBJ2-7; 7 nucleotides match TRBD1. Germline values: CDR1 MNHEY, CDR2 SMNVEV (reference sequence). The CDR3 covers 14 residues. The V segment lost 6 bases and the J segment 5 bases; nucleotides outside the gene matches: 10. The CDR3 DNA reads as TGTGCCAGCAGCCCAGGACAGGTCGTACACGAGCAGTACTTC. Translated, it gives CASSPGQVVHEQYF.

The V call is TRBV19, the J call TRBJ1-6, with 10 bases fitting TRBD1. Germline V CDR1 and CDR2: LNHDA, SQIVND (reference sequence). V trimming: 3 bases; J trimming: 11 bases; junction bases outside the gene matches: 7. The CDR3 has 15 residues. The CDR3 is CASSIGQGVTTPLHF. In DNA, the CDR3 is TGTGCCAGTAGTATCGGACAGGGGGTTACGACACCCCTCCACTTT. The whole variable domain, filled in from reference TRBV19 and TRBJ1-6, reads DGGITQSPKYLFRKEGQNVTLSCEQNLNHDAMYWYRQDPGQGLRLIYYSQIVNDFQKGDIAEGYSVSREKKESFPLTVTSAQKNPTAFYLCASSIGQGVTTPLHFGNGTRLTVT.

V usage is TRBV9 and J usage is TRBJ1-2; tentatively, D is TRBD1 (6 bases). Germline lookup yields CDR1 SGDLS and CDR2 YYNGEE. CDR3 length: 15 amino acids. The ends were cut back, 3 bases at V and 4 bases at J, with 16 bases in the middle. The CDR3 spells CASSGAQDRPYGYTF. Here the CDR3 DNA reads TGTGCCAGCAGCGGTGCCCAGGACAGACCCTATGGCTACACCTTC.

V usage is TRBV5-6 and J usage is TRBJ2-5; 11 positions agree with TRBD2. The J segment lost 5 bases and the V segment lost 4 bases, leaving 7 bases of the junction unmatched. This CDR3 contains 15 residues. Per germline, CDR1 SGHDT and CDR2 YYEEEE. CDR3: CASSLTSGIRETQYF. In DNA form, the CDR3 reads TGTGCCAGCAGCCTGACTAGCGGGATACGGGAGACCCAGTACTTC.

The chain uses TRBV13 and TRBJ2-1; TRBD2 matches 8 bases. Germline V gene sequence: CDR1 PRHDT, CDR2 FYEKMQ (reference sequence). V lost 4 bases, J lost 1 base, and 3 bases stayed unmatched. This CDR3 comprises 15 residues. The CDR3 sequence is CASSSLAVSYNEQFF. CDR3 DNA sequence: TGTGCCAGCAGCTCACTAGCGGTTTCCTACAATGAGCAGTTCTTC.

The table lists this clone with a few counts. The genes are TRBV15 and TRBJ1-1; the D is unclear. Trimming removed 0 bases at V and 1 base at J, with 9 bases between. Germline V gene data show CDR1 as LNHNV and CDR2 as YYDKDF (reference sequence). The CDR3 spans 15 residues. The CDR3 spells CATSRDLAGNTEAFF. The DNA for the CDR3 is TGTGCCACCAGCAGAGATCTTGCAGGGAACACTGAAGCTTTCTTT.

The chain links TRBV5-1 to TRBJ2-3; no reliable D call. The CDR3 totals 16 residues. Germline CDR1 reads SGHRS; CDR2 reads YFSETQ. V was cut by 0 bases and J by 4 bases, with 15 bases left in between. CDR3 coding DNA: TGCGCCAGCAGCTTGGCCAGCCCGAGAGGTGCAGATACGCAGTATTTT. Translation: CASSLASPRGADTQYF.

The rearrangement joins TRBV2 to TRBJ2-1; tentatively, D is TRBD2 (7 bases). Trimming left V 6 bases short and J 5 bases short, with 17 bases between. CDR1 and CDR2 (germline): SNHLY, FYNNEI. CDR3 length: 15 residues. The CDR3 loop is CASRQAGTRNNEQFF. The CDR3 DNA reads TGTGCCAGCAGGCAAGCGGGGACACGCAACAATGAGCAGTTCTTC.

The CDR3 bases are TGCAGCGTTGATGCCCTGGCCGGGACAGAACACTTCTACGAGCAGTACTTC. Protein product: CSVDALAGTEHFYEQYF. The V and J genes are TRBV29-1 and TRBJ2-7; 7 nucleotides line up with TRBD1. This CDR3 spans 17 amino acids. The germline V gene encodes CDR1 SQVTM and CDR2 ANQGSEA. V lost 3 bases and J lost 3; bases outside the gene matches: 17.

The chain combines TRBV14 with TRBJ2-7; a possible D gene is TRBD1 (6 bases). Germline assignment: CDR1 SGHDN and CDR2 FVKESK. The CDR3 is made up of 13 amino acids. Trimming took off 3 bases at V and 9 bases at J, with 15 bases between the two ends. CDR3 nucleotides: TGTGCCAGCAGCCATGGGGGACAAAGTAGGCAGTACTTC. Translation: CASSHGGQSRQYF.

The genes are TRBV13 and TRBJ1-6; possibly TRBD1 for D (6 bases). V was trimmed by 4 bases and J by 9 bases, leaving 22 bases between them. This CDR3 is 17 amino acids long. The germline V gene has CDR1 PRHDT and CDR2 FYEKMQ (reference sequence). The CDR3 DNA sequence: TGTGCCAGCAGCTCAAAACTACAGGGTTGGAGGCTTTCACCCCTCCACTTT. Its translation is CASSSKLQGWRLSPLHF.

The genes are TRBV6-2 or TRBV6-3 and TRBJ1-5; TRBD1 might be the D (5 bases). Germline V gene sequence: CDR1 MNHEY, CDR2 SVGEGT. V was pared by 2 bases and J by 0 bases, with 11 bases between. This CDR3 region has 16 residues. The CDR3 DNA follows: TGTGCCAGCAGTTACCGACAGCCGTATAGCAATCAGCCCCAGCATTTT. Translating gives CASSYRQPYSNQPQHF.

J is TRBJ2-7 and V is TRBV7-6, with a possible D match to TRBD2 (5 bases). Looked up from germline, CDR1 is SGHVS and CDR2 is FNYEAQ. Between the trimmed V and J ends, which lost 5 bases and 6 bases, there was a span of 17 bases. The CDR3 sequence is 14 residues long. DNA for the CDR3: TGTGCCAGCAGCCTCTCCGAGGGAGTGAGCGAGCAGTACTTC. This gives the protein CASSLSEGVSEQYF.

The genes are TRBV7-2 and TRBJ2-1; 7 bases align to TRBD1. With 5 bases clipped from V and 14 bases from J, the junction kept 18 bases outside the gene matches. Germline lookup yields CDR1 SGHTA and CDR2 FQGNSA. This CDR3 has 15 amino acids. CDR3 in DNA: TGTGCCAGCAGCCCCGGAGCGACAGGGACCAGAAGGAAGTTCTTC. As protein: CASSPGATGTRRKFF.

V is TRBV19 and J is TRBJ1-1; unclear D gene. The CDR3 consists of 14 residues. V lost 0 bases and J lost 4, with 9 bases in between. CDR1 and CDR2 from the germline V gene are LNHDA and SQIVND (reference sequence). CDR3 nucleotides: TGTGCCAGTAGTATAGATTTACCAGTCACTGAAGCTTTCTTT. Protein product: CASSIDLPVTEAFF.

The table lists this clone with a count of one. This chain links TRBV7-9 with TRBJ1-5; no definite D call. Trimming removed 6 bases from V and 7 bases from J, with 16 bases in between. CDR3 size: 14 residues. Germline V lookup: CDR1 SEHNR, CDR2 FQNEAQ (reference sequence). Written as DNA, the CDR3 is TGTGCCAGCAGTAATAGTGGTTCGGGGCAGCCCCAGCATTTT. It specifies CASSNSGSGQPQHF.

This chain joins TRBV19 and TRBJ2-1; 9 bases match TRBD1. The CDR3 is made up of 15 amino acids. The ends lost 5 bases at V and 1 base at J; junction bases unmatched: 3. The germline CDR1 and CDR2 sequences are LNHDA and SQIVND (reference sequence). This CDR3 reads CASSPGQGSYNEQFF. CDR3 DNA: TGTGCCAGTAGTCCGGGACAGGGTTCCTACAATGAGCAGTTCTTC.

J is TRBJ2-6 and V is TRBV24-1, with D possibly being TRBD2 (6 bases). Germline V gives CDR1 KGHDR, CDR2 SFDVKD. The CDR3 is made up of 16 amino acids. Trimming took off 7 bases at V and 4 bases at J, with 16 bases between the two ends. The CDR3 sequence is CATSRAAGNGANVLTF. CDR3 in DNA: TGTGCCACCAGCCGCGCGGCGGGGAACGGGGCCAACGTCCTGACTTTC.

This sequence joins TRBV11-3 and TRBJ2-2; D not certain. The V end was cut by 1 base, the J end by 4 bases, with 4 bases between. Germline V gene lookup returns CDR1 SGHNT and CDR2 YENEEA. CDR3 size: 13 residues. The CDR3: CASSLVRTGELFF. The CDR3 coding sequence is TGTGCCAGCAGCTTAGTCCGCACCGGGGAGCTGTTTTTT. The full variable domain, its missing parts supplied by reference TRBV11-3 and TRBJ2-2, is EAGVVQSPRYKIIEKKQPVAFWCNPISGHNTLYWYLQNLGQGPELLIRYENEEAVDDSQLPKDRFSAERLKGVDSTLKIQPAELGDSAVYLCASSLVRTGELFFGEGSRLTVL.

The rearrangement uses TRBV28 and TRBJ1-2; 12 bases are shared with TRBD1. The CDR3 length is 16 residues. After removal of 5 bases from V and 4 bases from J, the junction contained 8 bases not matched to a gene. From germline, CDR1 is MDHEN and CDR2 SYDVKM. This CDR3 reads CASSVGQGAAIYGYTF. DNA for the CDR3: TGTGCCAGCAGTGTGGGACAGGGGGCGGCGATCTATGGCTACACCTTC.

The V and J genes are TRBV6-5 and TRBJ2-1, with D unclear. The length of the CDR3 is 11 residues. Germline-derived CDR1 and CDR2 are MNHEY and SVGAGI. V lost 6 bases and J lost 12, with 12 bases in between. The chain's CDR3 is CASRENQRQFF. CDR3 DNA: TGTGCCAGCAGAGAGAATCAGCGGCAGTTCTTC.

A few counts support this clone. The chain uses TRBV19 and TRBJ2-7; 7 nucleotides align to TRBD2. The V gene end was trimmed by 4 bases and the J gene end by 4 bases; junction bases not matched to a gene: 7. This CDR3 contains 14 residues. Germline V CDR1 and CDR2: LNHDA, SQIVND (reference sequence). The DNA for the CDR3 is TGTGCCAGTAGTACCGGACTAGGTCGATACGAGCAGTACTTC. This sequence encodes CASSTGLGRYEQYF. Full variable domain (rest looked up from reference TRBV19 and TRBJ2-7): DGGITQSPKYLFRKEGQNVTLSCEQNLNHDAMYWYRQDPGQGLRLIYYSQIVNDFQKGDIAEGYSVSREKKESFPLTVTSAQKNPTAFYLCASSTGLGRYEQYFGPGTRLTVT.